This T cell receptor (beta chain) was observed in a study of T-cell reconstitution after alpha-beta-depleted transplantation in children. This clonotype has a count of ten or more. TCRbeta library construction was performed incorporating unique molecular identifiers. TCRdb reprocessed the PCR reads with MiXCR, giving one entry per CDR3 protein. The sample holds around 440,000 distinct CDR3 sequences, roughly a tenth seen once. Sequenced here: PBMCs, sampled before TCRalphabeta/CD19-depleted stem cell transplant. This TCR was recovered from a child younger than 10 with inherited bone marrow failure, due to receive a stem cell transplant.

The CDR3 DNA reads as TGTGCCAGCAGCCAAGTTCAGGAGTCCTATGGCTACACCTTC. It specifies CASSQVQESYGYTF. This chain links TRBV3-1 with TRBJ1-2; unclear D gene. Germline assignment: CDR1 LGHDT and CDR2 YNNKEL (reference sequence). The CDR3 runs 14 residues. The V end lost 1 base, the J end lost 4 bases, and 10 bases lay between the germline ends.